One sample yielded the 22 T cell receptor beta chains listed below, sequenced in a study of T cells in Graves' hyperthyroidism and ophthalmopathy. Using RNA transcripts as the source, TCR beta CDR3 regions were amplified. TCR CDR3 underwent first-round RT-PCR with the HTBI primer set. One entry per CDR3 protein, called by TCRdb with MiXCR from the multiplex PCR reads. Of more than 550,000 distinct CDR3 sequences listed, around 15% are singletons. The sequencing input was blood. These receptors all come from a man aged 45-65 years with Graves' hyperthyroidism.

Note on this clonotype: This sequence may be a read error, since a much larger clone differs from it by one base. The chain recombines TRBV18 with TRBJ1-5; D gene uncertain. The V end lost 2 bases, the J end lost 7 bases, and 15 bases lay between the germline ends. This CDR3 has 15 amino acids. CDR1 and CDR2 from the germline V gene are KGHSH and LQKENI. CDR3 nucleotide sequence: TGTGCCAGCTCACCAACCGGACCGGGATTCCAGCCCCAGCATTTT. It encodes CASSPTGPGFQPQHF.

The table lists this clonotype with a few counts. V is TRBV19 and J is TRBJ2-2; 8 nucleotides agree with TRBD2. Trimming cost V 10 bases and J 6 bases; bases outside gene matches: 4. Germline V gives CDR1 LNHDA, CDR2 SQIVND (reference sequence). The CDR3 contains 12 residues. CDR3 sequence: CATGLDAGELFF. CDR3 in DNA: TGTGCCACGGGACTAGACGCCGGGGAGCTGTTTTTT.

This clonotype has just a few counts. The chain couples TRBV18 to TRBJ1-3, with D possibly being TRBD1 (5 bases). The CDR3 contains 15 residues. V was trimmed by 0 bases and J by 4 bases, leaving 10 bases between them. Per germline, CDR1 KGHSH and CDR2 LQKENI. The CDR3 region has the DNA TGTGCCAGCTCACCACCTTCAGGGCACGGAAACACCATATATTTT. Its protein is CASSPPSGHGNTIYF.

Many counts were recorded for this clonotype. The rearrangement joins TRBV3-1 to TRBJ2-5; D gene unclear. Trimming removed 4 bases from V and 1 base from J, with 7 bases in between. CDR3 size: 13 residues. The V gene's germline CDR1 is LGHDT and CDR2 YNNKEL (reference sequence). CDR3: CASSPTVQETQYF. DNA for the CDR3: TGTGCCAGCAGCCCGACCGTCCAAGAGACCCAGTACTTC.

This clonotype appeared many times. The chain couples TRBV4-1 to TRBJ1-6; D is ambiguous. This CDR3 spans 16 amino acids. V lost 1 base and J lost 6, with 13 bases in between. Germline V CDR1 and CDR2: MGHRA, YSYEKL. CDR3 amino acids: CASSQVVAAGNSPLHF. In DNA form, the CDR3 reads TGCGCCAGCAGCCAAGTTGTGGCGGCCGGTAATTCACCCCTCCACTTT.

V is TRBV18 and J is TRBJ1-5; D is perhaps TRBD1 (6 bases). CDR3 length: 15 residues. V lost 2 bases to trimming and J lost 3 bases, with 11 bases between them. CDR1 and CDR2 from the germline V gene are KGHSH and LQKENI. CDR3 loop: CASSPSGTNNQPQHF. CDR3 coding DNA: TGTGCCAGCTCACCAAGCGGGACAAACAATCAGCCCCAGCATTTT.

In its sample, this clonotype was seen a few times. The chain couples TRBV7-9 to TRBJ2-7; 11 bases agree with TRBD2. The CDR3 extends over 17 amino acids. The V gene's germline CDR1 is SEHNR and CDR2 FQNEAQ (reference sequence). With 5 bases clipped from V and 5 bases from J, the junction kept 14 bases outside the gene matches. CDR3 coding DNA: TGTGCCAGCAGCCCATTAACCCCGGGACTAGCGGAAGACGAGCAGTACTTC. It is translated as CASSPLTPGLAEDEQYF.

This clonotype appeared a single time. The chain recombines TRBV2 with TRBJ2-1, with D hard to call. V was trimmed by 6 bases and J by 4 bases, leaving 16 bases between them. The CDR3 contains 15 residues. Germline CDR1 SNHLY, CDR2 FYNNEI. CDR3 protein: CASSPPISAYNEQFF. The CDR3 DNA follows: TGTGCCAGCAGCCCCCCTATCTCGGCGTACAATGAGCAGTTCTTC.

This clonotype was seen many times. This sequence joins TRBV27 and TRBJ1-5; D gene uncertain. The CDR3 extends over 15 amino acids. CDR1 and CDR2 (germline): MNHEY, SMNVEV (reference sequence). V lost 7 bases and J lost 1, with 14 bases in between. DNA for the CDR3: TGTGCCAGCACCAGAACCGGAGGGAGCAATCAGCCCCAGCATTTT. This sequence encodes CASTRTGGSNQPQHF.

With regard to this clonotype: A much bigger clone sits one base away, suggesting this may be a read error. V is TRBV28 and J is TRBJ2-1, with 10 bases that match TRBD2. The CDR3 spans 15 residues. From germline, CDR1 is MDHEN and CDR2 SYDVKM. In DNA form, the CDR3 reads TGTGCCAGCAGTTCTAGCGGGAGCTTCTACAATGAGCGGTTCTTC. It yields the protein CASSSSGSFYNERFF. The full variable domain, completed using reference TRBV28 and TRBJ2-1, is DVKVTQSSRYLVKRTGEKVFLECVQDMDHENMFWYRQDPGLGLRLIYFSYDVKMKEKGDIPEGYSVSREKKERFSLILESASTNQTSMYLCASSSSGSFYNERFFGPGTRLTVL.

The rearrangement joins TRBV3-1 to TRBJ2-5; no definite D call. V lost 4 bases, J lost 5 bases, and 14 bases lay in between. Germline V gives CDR1 LGHDT, CDR2 YNNKEL (reference sequence). The CDR3 runs to 14 residues. The CDR3 protein is CASSLRSVMETQYF. CDR3 in DNA: TGTGCCAGCAGCCTGAGATCCGTGATGGAGACCCAGTACTTC.

Only one count was recorded for this clonotype. This rearrangement joins TRBV2 to TRBJ2-3, with 11 positions matching TRBD2. CDR3 size: 16 residues. J was trimmed by 5 bases and V by 7 bases; bases with no gene match: 11. Germline V gene sequence: CDR1 SNHLY, CDR2 FYNNEI. The CDR3 spells CASTTSGSWSIDTQYF. In DNA, the CDR3 is TGTGCCAGCACTACTAGCGGGAGTTGGTCGATAGATACGCAGTATTTT.

The sample holds many counts of this clonotype. This sequence joins TRBV27 and TRBJ2-2; D unresolved. The V and J ends lost 4 bases and 3 bases respectively, with 3 bases between them. The germline gives CDR1 MNHEY, CDR2 SMNVEV (reference sequence). CDR3 size: 12 residues. CDR3 in DNA: TGTGCCAGCAGTTGGGACACCGGGGAGCTGTTTTTT. It encodes CASSWDTGELFF.

The chain has TRBV4-3 and TRBJ1-1; D is possibly TRBD1 (5 bases). Trimming left V 0 bases short and J 5 bases short, with 10 bases between. The CDR3 loop spans 14 amino acids. Germline V gene sequence: CDR1 LGHNA, CDR2 YSLEER. The CDR3 here is CASSQDLEGTEAFF. Here the CDR3 DNA reads TGCGCCAGCAGCCAAGACTTGGAGGGGACTGAAGCTTTCTTT.

This clonotype was counted at least ten times. The V gene is TRBV18, the J gene TRBJ1-2, with no clear D. Trimming removed 0 bases from V and 3 bases from J, with 8 bases in between. The CDR3 sequence is 14 residues long. Per germline, CDR1 KGHSH and CDR2 LQKENI. Here the CDR3 reads CASSPPADDYGYTF. The DNA for the CDR3 is TGTGCCAGCTCACCACCCGCGGATGACTATGGCTACACCTTC.

This clonotype was detected ten times or more. This chain joins TRBV7-9 and TRBJ2-5, with 7 bases aligning to TRBD2. The CDR3 extends over 15 amino acids. V trimming: 4 bases; J trimming: 2 bases; junction bases outside the gene matches: 7. Per the germline V gene, CDR1 is SEHNR and CDR2 is FQNEAQ (reference sequence). The chain's CDR3 is CASSSTSAIQETQYF. CDR3 nucleotide sequence: TGTGCCAGCAGCTCCACTAGCGCGATACAAGAGACCCAGTACTTC. The whole variable domain, remainder taken from reference TRBV7-9 and TRBJ2-5, is DTGVSQNPRHKITKRGQNVTFRCDPISEHNRLYWYRQTLGQGPEFLTYFQNEAQLEKSRLLSDRFSAERPKGSFSTLEIQRTEQGDSAMYLCASSSTSAIQETQYFGPGTRLLVL.

The table lists this clonotype with a few counts. Here the CDR3 reads CATSRSRRGWGLNTEAFF. The CDR3, as DNA: TGTGCCACCAGCCGGTCTCGGCGGGGATGGGGGTTGAACACTGAAGCTTTCTTT. The rearrangement links TRBV15 to TRBJ1-1, with D possibly being TRBD1 (5 bases). Germline-derived CDR1 and CDR2 are LNHNV and YYDKDF (reference sequence). CDR3 size: 18 residues. V lost 5 bases and J 0 bases, leaving 22 bases between the germline ends.

The chain has TRBV6-1 and TRBJ1-1; tentative D call: TRBD1 (5 bases). V lost 5 bases to trimming and J lost 1 base, with 14 bases between them. The CDR3 runs to 15 residues. Germline loops: CDR1 MNHNS, CDR2 SASEGT. The CDR3 sequence is CASSPPTGANTEAFF. The CDR3 DNA reads as TGTGCCAGCAGTCCGCCCACAGGTGCGAACACTGAAGCTTTCTTT.

The chain uses TRBV10-1 and TRBJ2-3; D gene ambiguous. Deletions cut 2 bases from V and 2 bases from J, with 14 bases between. The CDR3 has 16 residues. Germline V lookup: CDR1 WNHNN, CDR2 SYGVQD (reference sequence). In DNA, the CDR3 is TGCGCCAGCAGTGAGGCAAGAGAACATAACACAGATACGCAGTATTTT. Translating gives CASSEAREHNTDTQYF.

V is TRBV7-2 and J is TRBJ2-7; D is perhaps TRBD1 (6 bases). CDR1 is SGHTA, CDR2 FQGNSA, per germline. V dropped 1 base and J dropped 2 bases, with 12 bases sitting between them. The CDR3 consists of 15 residues. CDR3 sequence: CASSLDSTGPYEQYF. CDR3 DNA: TGTGCCAGCAGCTTAGACTCGACAGGTCCCTACGAGCAGTACTTC.

This clonotype has ten or more counts. This chain connects TRBV11-2 to TRBJ1-6, with no clear D. Germline CDR1 is SGHAT and CDR2 is FQNNGV. CDR3 length: 16 amino acids. With 1 base removed from V and 6 bases from J, the gap between germline ends came to 13 bases. CDR3 DNA: TGTGCCAGCAGCTTAGCTAAAGGGAAGGGTAATTCACCCCTCCACTTT. It specifies CASSLAKGKGNSPLHF.

This clonotype showed up just a few times. The J gene is TRBJ1-5, the V gene TRBV24-1; D not resolved. The germline gives CDR1 KGHDR, CDR2 SFDVKD. Trimming took 5 bases from V and 0 from J, leaving 7 bases between them. The length of the CDR3 is 14 residues. Written as DNA, the CDR3 is TGTGCCACCAGTGCCGAAAATAGCAATCAGCCCCAGCATTTT. As protein: CATSAENSNQPQHF.